The 29 T cell receptor beta chains presented below share a single source sample, sequenced in a study of T-cell reconstitution after alpha-beta-depleted transplantation in children (dated by TCRdb to the mid-2010s). The library was built by means of PCR. Sequenced on an Illumina HiSeq 2500. Molecular barcoding was employed in the preparation of TCR libraries, with unique molecular identifiers being used to normalize TCRbeta repertoire quantification. The public sequencing data were trimmed at Q25 with fastp and processed into clonotypes with MiXCR by TCRdb, which kept only in-frame beta chains. For every CDR3 protein sequence, its rows merge into one entry that carries the most common genes and DNA. Here the sample has about 22,000 distinct CDR3 sequences; about a tenth occur a single time. The top ten constitute more than 20% of the sample. Sequencing was performed on PBMCs from the stem cell graft donor, taken from the stem cell graft. These receptors all stem from a human donor who donated a stem cell graft to a child with chronic granulomatous disease.

V and J are TRBV7-8 and TRBJ2-1; 9 bases are shared with TRBD1. V was clipped by 2 bases and J by 9 bases; unmatched bases: 8. Germline V lookup: CDR1 SGHVS, CDR2 FQNEAQ. The length of the CDR3 is 15 residues. CDR3 DNA sequence: TGTGCCAGCAGCTTAAGGGACAGGGTGGTTCGTGAGCAGTTCTTC. Its protein is CASSLRDRVVREQFF. The variable domain in full, with the rest retrieved from reference TRBV7-8 and TRBJ2-1, is GAGVSQSPRYKVAKRGQDVALRCDPISGHVSLFWYQQALGQGPEFLTYFQNEAQLDKSGLPSDRFFAERPEGSVSTLKIQRTQQEDSAVYLCASSLRDRVVREQFFGPGTRLTVL.

This clonotype came up many times. J is TRBJ2-1 and V is TRBV5-1; 12 bases are a match to TRBD2. Germline trimming cut 3 bases from V and 9 bases from J; bases unmatched to any gene: 4. The CDR3 consists of 14 residues. Looked up from germline, CDR1 is SGHRS and CDR2 is YFSETQ. Here the CDR3 reads CASSSSGGAGEQFF. In nucleotides, the CDR3 is TGCGCCAGCAGCTCTAGCGGGGGGGCCGGTGAGCAGTTCTTC.

This clonotype was recorded at least ten times. The J gene is TRBJ2-3, the V gene TRBV11-3; 8 nucleotides line up with TRBD2. The germline V gene encodes CDR1 SGHNT and CDR2 YENEEA. The junction had 4 bases not matched to a gene; V was cut back by 5 bases and J by 3 bases. This CDR3 contains 14 residues. CDR3 region: CASSREGFTDTQYF. The CDR3 region has the DNA TGTGCCAGCAGCCGGGAGGGGTTTACAGATACGCAGTATTTT.

This clonotype has at least ten counts. The CDR3 protein is CASKVDGGRGDYGYTF. Here the CDR3 DNA reads TGTGCCAGCAAGGTGGACGGCGGTAGGGGGGACTATGGCTACACCTTC. The chain employs TRBV2 and TRBJ1-2; TRBD1 might be the D (6 bases). Germline CDR1 is SNHLY and CDR2 is FYNNEI. V lost 7 bases, J lost 3 bases, and 21 bases lay in between. This CDR3 has 16 amino acids.

This clonotype was counted at least ten times. This rearrangement joins TRBV5-5 to TRBJ2-1, with unresolved D. CDR3 length: 11 residues. Per the germline V gene, CDR1 is SGHKS and CDR2 is YYEKEE (reference sequence). Deletions cut 4 bases from V and 5 bases from J, with 4 bases between. For the CDR3, the DNA is TGTGCCAGCAGCCGGAACAATGAGCAGTTCTTC. This gives the protein CASSRNNEQFF.

This clonotype was seen at least ten times. The chain joins TRBV30 to TRBJ2-3; D gene uncertain. CDR3 size: 11 residues. Germline values: CDR1 GTSNPN, CDR2 SVGIG (reference sequence). V was shortened by 3 bases and J by 2 bases, with 3 bases between the two germline ends. The CDR3 protein is CAWRPTDTQYF. CDR3 bases: TGTGCCTGGAGACCCACAGATACGCAGTATTTT.

The CDR3 loop reads CASSNDRGNEQFF. CDR3 DNA: TGCGCCAGCAGCAATGATAGGGGCAATGAGCAGTTCTTC. The chain recombines TRBV5-1 with TRBJ2-1, with TRBD1 as a possible D gene (5 bases). The CDR3 runs 13 residues. Trimming removed 4 bases from V and 6 bases from J, with 11 bases in between. The germline V gene has CDR1 SGHRS and CDR2 YFSETQ.

A note on this clonotype: Relative to the germline gene, one junction end is altered; a read error may explain this. This chain links TRBV7-2 with TRBJ2-1; TRBD2 might be the D (6 bases). CDR1 and CDR2 (germline): SGHTA, FQGNSA. CDR3 length equals 14 residues. DNA for the CDR3: TGTGCCAGCAGTACCAAGACTAGTCCCAATGACCAGTTCTTC. Residues: CASSTKTSPNDQFF.

This clonotype showed up many times. V is TRBV20-1 and J is TRBJ2-1; D ambiguous. The CDR3 runs 16 residues. Germline assignment: CDR1 DFQATT and CDR2 SNEGSKA (reference sequence). V gave up 4 bases and J gave up 9 bases, with 25 bases separating them. The CDR3 is CSATSSPSAREGEQFF. The CDR3 nucleotides are TGCAGTGCTACTAGTAGTCCATCGGCCCGCGAAGGTGAGCAGTTCTTC.

This clonotype was counted ten times or more. This chain connects TRBV5-1 to TRBJ2-7, with 10 positions matching TRBD2. There are 16 residues in the CDR3. Unmatched junction bases numbered 7, after V lost 0 bases and J lost 4 bases. Germline-derived CDR1 and CDR2 are SGHRS and YFSETQ. The CDR3 DNA reads as TGCGCCAGCAGCTTGGGGGCTAGCGGGGGCATGTACGAGCAGTACTTC. This encodes CASSLGASGGMYEQYF. Full variable domain (remainder filled in from reference TRBV5-1 and TRBJ2-7): KAGVTQTPRYLIKTRGQQVTLSCSPISGHRSVSWYQQTPGQGLQFLFEYFSETQRNKGNFPGRFSGRQFSNSRSEMNVSTLELGDSALYLCASSLGASGGMYEQYFGPGTRLTVT.

This clonotype occurred a few times. The junction shows a germline mismatch at one end, possibly a read error. The chain carries TRBV18 and TRBJ2-6; 10 nucleotides match TRBD2. CDR1 is KGHSH and CDR2 is LQKENI in the germline V gene. This CDR3 is 18 amino acids long. The CDR3 region is CASSPGQLAGAGANGLTF. For the CDR3, the DNA is TGTGCCAGCTCACCAGGTCAGCTAGCGGGAGCAGGGGCCAACGGCCTGACTTTC.

This clonotype was seen ten or more times. The chain recombines TRBV10-3 with TRBJ2-4; a possible D gene is TRBD2 (5 bases). Per the germline V gene, CDR1 is ENHRY and CDR2 is SYGVKD. The CDR3 length is 17 residues. The germline V and J ends were trimmed by 0 bases and 1 base, with 13 bases remaining between them. The CDR3 protein is CAISESWRRWAKNIQYF. CDR3 nucleotides: TGTGCCATCAGTGAGTCCTGGCGGAGGTGGGCCAAAAACATTCAGTACTTC.

The sample holds many counts of this clonotype. V gene TRBV29-1 combines with J gene TRBJ1-4; D remains ambiguous. With 4 bases removed from V and 8 bases from J, the gap between germline ends came to 8 bases. Germline V lookup: CDR1 SQVTM, CDR2 ANQGSEA. This CDR3 is 11 amino acids long. The CDR3 bases are TGCAGCGTTGTTGGAGGGGAAAAACTGTTTTTT. Translating it yields CSVVGGEKLFF.

This clonotype was seen repeatedly, ten times or more. V usage is TRBV5-1 and J usage is TRBJ2-1; TRBD2 matches 13 bases. Trimming took 10 bases from V and 7 from J; bases not matched to a gene: 11. Germline CDR1 reads SGHRS; CDR2 reads YFSETQ. This CDR3 spans 15 amino acids. CDR3 bases: TGCGCCCGCTTGGGGACTAGCGGGGAAAGTAATGAGCAGTTCTTC. It codes for CARLGTSGESNEQFF.

This clonotype was counted at least ten times. The chain has TRBV12-3 or TRBV12-4 and TRBJ2-5; 8 positions agree with TRBD1. After removal of 3 bases from V and 5 bases from J, the junction contained 5 bases not matched to a gene. This CDR3 has 14 residues. Written as DNA, the CDR3 is TGTGCCAGCAGTTTTCAGGGGGCATGGGAGACCCAGTACTTC. As protein: CASSFQGAWETQYF.

The sample holds many counts of this clonotype. The chain has TRBV20-1 and TRBJ2-5, with D possibly being TRBD1 (6 bases). The germline V and J ends were trimmed by 1 base and 5 bases, with 20 bases remaining between them. The CDR3 has 16 amino acids. The germline V gene encodes CDR1 DFQATT and CDR2 SNEGSKA (reference sequence). The CDR3 loop reads CSARVPGAPLRETQYF. CDR3 DNA: TGCAGTGCTAGAGTGCCAGGGGCACCACTACGGGAGACCCAGTACTTC.

This clonotype was seen ten or more times. V gene TRBV7-2 combines with J gene TRBJ1-1, with TRBD1 identical over 7 bases. CDR1 and CDR2 from the germline V gene are SGHTA and FQGNSA. Trimming cost V 4 bases and J 4 bases; bases outside gene matches: 15. The CDR3 is made up of 17 amino acids. Written as DNA, the CDR3 is TGTGCCAGCAGCTCCGGGCCTTACAGGGGTAGAACCACTGAAGCTTTCTTT. This gives the protein CASSSGPYRGRTTEAFF.

There are many counts of this clonotype. The rearrangement joins TRBV29-1 to TRBJ2-7, with D maybe TRBD1 (5 bases). Germline V gene data show CDR1 as SQVTM and CDR2 as ANQGSEA. V was pared by 3 bases and J by 0 bases, with 15 bases between. CDR3 length: 15 residues. In DNA, the CDR3 is TGCAGCGTTGAGGGGCGCGGACCATTCTCCTACGAGCAGTACTTC. It encodes CSVEGRGPFSYEQYF.

This clonotype was picked up many times. The chain carries TRBV7-2 and TRBJ2-7; 8 bases are shared with TRBD2. CDR1 and CDR2 (germline): SGHTA, FQGNSA. The CDR3 is 15 residues long. J gave up 3 bases and V 5 bases, and 9 bases lay outside the gene matches. In DNA form, the CDR3 reads TGTGCCAGCAGCCCTACTAGCGGACTTTACTACGAGCAGTACTTC. As protein: CASSPTSGLYYEQYF.

This clonotype has at least ten counts. This chain joins TRBV20-1 and TRBJ2-3; 7 nucleotides align to TRBD1. V lost 6 bases and J lost 2; bases outside the gene matches: 5. The CDR3 extends over 13 amino acids. CDR1 and CDR2 from the germline V gene are DFQATT and SNEGSKA (reference sequence). Written as DNA, the CDR3 is TGCAGTGCCCTTCAGGGGGTCACAGATACGCAGTATTTT. Its translation is CSALQGVTDTQYF.

At least ten counts were recorded for this clonotype. The chain recombines TRBV5-1 with TRBJ2-2; 13 bases are a match to TRBD2. V dropped 1 base and J dropped 3; count of bases not matched to a gene: 3. This CDR3 is 17 amino acids long. Germline loops: CDR1 SGHRS, CDR2 YFSETQ. Written as DNA, the CDR3 is TGCGCCAGCAGCTTGCTAACTAGCGGGGGGGACACCGGGGAGCTGTTTTTT. Translation gives CASSLLTSGGDTGELFF.

This clonotype was picked up many times. V gene TRBV6-2 or TRBV6-3 combines with J gene TRBJ1-5, with D hard to call. The V end was cut by 5 bases, the J end by 7 bases, with 9 bases between. CDR3 size: 12 residues. CDR1 is MNHEY and CDR2 is SVGEGT in the germline V gene. CDR3 nucleotide sequence: TGTGCCAGCAGTATCGGTGGACAGCCCCAGCATTTT. This encodes CASSIGGQPQHF.

This clonotype was seen at least ten times. The V gene is TRBV7-3, the J gene TRBJ2-1, with 7 bases matching TRBD1. The length of the CDR3 is 16 residues. CDR1 and CDR2 from the germline V gene are SGHTA and FQGTGA. V shed 5 bases and J 2 bases; nucleotides not matched to a gene: 9. The CDR3 spells CASSPGQATTYNEQFF. CDR3 nucleotide sequence: TGTGCCAGCAGCCCCGGACAGGCAACTACCTACAATGAGCAGTTCTTC.

This clonotype was recorded many times. The V and J genes are TRBV12-3 or TRBV12-4 and TRBJ2-5; D gene ambiguous. The CDR3 extends over 15 amino acids. V was shortened by 4 bases and J by 9 bases, with 21 bases between the two germline ends. CDR3 residues: CASSSNTGRSKAQYF. In DNA form, the CDR3 reads TGTGCCAGCAGTTCAAATACCGGGCGGTCCAAGGCCCAGTACTTC.

Many counts were recorded for this clonotype. The chain recombines TRBV4-3 with TRBJ2-7; either TRBD1 or TRBD2 may fit D (5 bases each). From germline, CDR1 is LGHNA and CDR2 YSLEER. The CDR3 is 13 residues long. V was shortened by 4 bases and J by 6 bases, with 13 bases between the two germline ends. CDR3 sequence: CASSPRTGREQYF. CDR3 nucleotide sequence: TGCGCCAGCAGCCCAAGGACGGGGCGCGAGCAGTACTTC.

This clonotype was found many times. V usage is TRBV7-2 and J usage is TRBJ2-5; TRBD2 matches 8 bases. Looked up from germline, CDR1 is SGHTA and CDR2 is FQGNSA. There are 16 residues in the CDR3. With V trimmed by 5 bases and J by 0 bases, 8 bases remained unmatched. The DNA of the CDR3 is TGTGCCAGCAGCACGAAGCGGGGGACCTACCAAGAGACCCAGTACTTC. This translates into CASSTKRGTYQETQYF. Full variable domain (outside the CDR3, taken from reference TRBV7-2 and TRBJ2-5): GAGVSQSPSNKVTEKGKDVELRCDPISGHTALYWYRQSLGQGLEFLIYFQGNSAPDKSGLPSDRFSAERTGGSVSTLTIQRTQQEDSAVYLCASSTKRGTYQETQYFGPGTRLLVL.

This clonotype has at least ten counts. The chain joins TRBV7-9 to TRBJ2-5; no firm D call. There are 14 residues in the CDR3. V lost 1 base, J lost 0 bases, and 6 bases lay in between. Germline V gene sequence: CDR1 SEHNR, CDR2 FQNEAQ (reference sequence). This CDR3 is CASSLGSYQETQYF. The CDR3 DNA reads TGTGCCAGCAGCTTAGGTTCGTACCAAGAGACCCAGTACTTC.

This clonotype was found a few times. The chain carries TRBV29-1 and TRBJ2-1; 7 positions match TRBD1. The J segment lost 1 base and the V segment lost 2 bases, leaving 2 bases of the junction unmatched. Germline CDR1 is SQVTM and CDR2 is ANQGSEA. CDR3 length: 14 residues. The CDR3, as DNA: TGCAGCGTTGAATACAGGGGTTCCTACAATGAGCAGTTCTTC. Amino acid sequence: CSVEYRGSYNEQFF.

This clonotype was detected many times. The genes are TRBV10-3 and TRBJ2-1; no reliable D call. The CDR3 totals 17 residues. CDR1 ENHRY and CDR2 SYGVKD come from the germline V gene. Trimming shortened V by 0 bases and J by 1 base, and 13 bases separated the two germline ends. CDR3 sequence reads: CAISESWGKSSYNEQFF. In DNA, the CDR3 is TGTGCCATCAGTGAGTCCTGGGGAAAGAGTTCCTACAATGAGCAGTTCTTC.